The 32 T cell receptor beta chains reported below all come from one sample, sequenced in a study of vaccination effects on CD4 cells after COVID-19. Measured with immunoSEQ multiplex PCR; TCRdb has only the in-frame clones, and not every one. The table lists tens of thousands of clones, roughly 71% of them singletons. The antigens of these receptors remain unknown. Sequencing in the ViraFEST assay came after antigen-specific CD4+ T cells had been expanded with viral peptide pools, which were used to stimulate PBMC. CD4+ T cell isolation took place after approximately 11 days of culture. The person was diagnosed with PCR-confirmed SARS-CoV-2 infection between March and December 2020. Source: CD4+ T cells from PBMCs cultured with SARS-CoV-2 spike peptides, taken before COVID-19 vaccination. These receptors were collected from a human donor who had a prior SARS-CoV-2 infection.

This clone was counted between two and nine times. The rearrangement joins TRBV7-3 to TRBJ2-3, with D maybe TRBD2 (6 bases). The CDR3 runs 13 residues. The V gene lost 9 bases and the J gene lost 3 bases, with 13 bases spanning the gap. Germline V CDR1 and CDR2: SGHTA, FQGTGA. CDR3 in amino acids: CASSRDWTDTQYF. The CDR3 nucleotides are TGTGCCAGTTCCCGGGACTGGACAGATACGCAGTATTTT. The variable domain in full, completed from reference TRBV7-3 and TRBJ2-3, reads GAGVSQTPSNKVTEKGKYVELRCDPISGHTALYWYRQSLGQGPEFLIYFQGTGAADDSGLPNDRFFAVRPEGSVSTLKIQRTERGDSAVYLCASSRDWTDTQYFGPGTRLTVL.

This chain connects TRBV29-1 to TRBJ1-1; D is undetermined. Germline V gene sequence: CDR1 SQVTM, CDR2 ANQGSEA. Trimming cost V 6 bases and J 2 bases, with 10 bases left between them. The CDR3 contains 12 residues. DNA for the CDR3: TGCAGCGTCGCCTCATTCAACACTGAAGCTTTCTTT. It is translated as CSVASFNTEAFF.

This chain connects TRBV18 to TRBJ2-7; 7 bases are shared with TRBD2. This CDR3 spans 13 amino acids. V lost 3 bases, J lost 6 bases, and 5 bases stayed unmatched. CDR1 and CDR2 from the germline V gene are KGHSH and LQKENI. The CDR3 nucleotides are TGTGCCAGCTCACCGACTAGCCCTCTCGAGCAGTACTTC. This sequence encodes CASSPTSPLEQYF.

The chain links TRBV30 to TRBJ1-6, with D possibly being TRBD1 (6 bases). Deletions cut 0 bases from V and 5 bases from J, with 14 bases between. This CDR3 contains 16 residues. CDR1 is GTSNPN, CDR2 SVGIG, per germline (reference sequence). The CDR3 loop is CAWSVWDTFNNSPLHF. The CDR3 DNA sequence: TGTGCCTGGAGTGTATGGGACACCTTCAATAATTCACCCCTCCACTTT.

The rearrangement uses TRBV29-1 and TRBJ2-5, with 8 positions matching TRBD1. CDR1 SQVTM and CDR2 ANQGSEA come from the germline V gene. Losses at the gene ends were 5 bases for V and 9 bases for J; bases not matched to a gene: 8. This CDR3 spans 12 amino acids. CDR3 amino acids: CSVKRTGWAQYF. CDR3 nucleotides: TGCAGCGTTAAAAGGACAGGGTGGGCCCAGTACTTC. The whole variable domain, filled in from reference TRBV29-1 and TRBJ2-5, reads SAVISQKPSRDICQRGTSLTIQCQVDSQVTMMFWYRQQPGQSLTLIATANQGSEATYESGFVIDKFPISRPNLTFSTLTVSNMSPEDSSIYLCSVKRTGWAQYFGPGTRLLVL.

This chain joins TRBV21-1 and TRBJ1-1. TRBV21-1 is an annotated pseudogene. The CDR3 contains 15 residues. The CDR3 DNA reads as TGTGCCAGCAGCAAAGGTGGAGGGACGGGGCCTGAAGCTTTCTTT. Translating gives CASSKGGGTGPEAFF.

J is TRBJ2-5 and V is TRBV20-1; weak D call: TRBD1 (5 bases). The V end was cut by 3 bases, the J end by 4 bases, with 12 bases between. The germline V gene encodes CDR1 DFQATT and CDR2 SNEGSKA (reference sequence). The CDR3 contains 13 residues. DNA of the CDR3: TGCAGTGCTAGTGGGGCCGGGCCAGAGACCCAGTACTTC. It specifies CSASGAGPETQYF.

The chain recombines TRBV5-6 with TRBJ2-7, with TRBD1 matching over 7 bases. Unmatched junction bases numbered 18, after V lost 3 bases and J lost 6 bases. Germline V gives CDR1 SGHDT, CDR2 YYEEEE. There are 17 residues in the CDR3. As DNA, the CDR3 is TGTGCCAGCAGCTCGAAGCGACAGGGTTTTTTCTCTGGCGAGCAGTACTTC. This encodes CASSSKRQGFFSGEQYF. The full variable domain, with the rest looked up from reference TRBV5-6 and TRBJ2-7, is DAGVTQSPTHLIKTRGQQVTLRCSPKSGHDTVSWYQQALGQGPQFIFQYYEEEERQRGNFPDRFSGHQFPNYSSELNVNALLLGDSALYLCASSSKRQGFFSGEQYFGPGTRLTVT.

The chain uses TRBV11-3 and TRBJ2-1, with TRBD1 matching over 7 bases. The CDR3 sequence is 16 residues long. Trimming at V came to 4 bases and at J to 2 bases, leaving 8 bases not matched to a gene. Germline V gene data show CDR1 as SGHNT and CDR2 as YENEEA. CDR3 loop: CASSYSRGGTYNEQFF. As DNA, the CDR3 is TGTGCCAGCAGCTATTCCCGAGGGGGCACCTACAATGAGCAGTTCTTC. Together with reference TRBV11-3 and TRBJ2-1, the CDR3 gives the full variable domain: EAGVVQSPRYKIIEKKQPVAFWCNPISGHNTLYWYLQNLGQGPELLIRYENEEAVDDSQLPKDRFSAERLKGVDSTLKIQPAELGDSAVYLCASSYSRGGTYNEQFFGPGTRLTVL.

The V call is TRBV5-1, the J call TRBJ1-2; 8 bases map to TRBD1. CDR1 is SGHRS and CDR2 is YFSETQ in the germline V gene. The CDR3 length is 14 residues. V lost 7 bases and J lost 6; bases outside the gene matches: 11. CDR3 nucleotide sequence: TGCGCCAGCGGACCCGACAGGGGTGATCATGGCTACACCTTC. Translated: CASGPDRGDHGYTF.

This chain links TRBV18 with TRBJ1-6; weak D call: TRBD1 (6 bases). Looked up from germline, CDR1 is KGHSH and CDR2 is LQKENI. Deletions cut 6 bases from V and 8 bases from J, with 14 bases between. This CDR3 is built from 14 residues. CDR3 in amino acids: CASSTRQDDSPLHF. The CDR3 DNA sequence: TGTGCCAGCTCGACCCGACAGGATGATTCACCCCTCCACTTT.

The V call is TRBV4-1, the J call TRBJ1-6; perhaps TRBD1 as D (5 bases). Germline lookup yields CDR1 MGHRA and CDR2 YSYEKL. The length of the CDR3 is 15 residues. The V end was cut by 5 bases, the J end by 8 bases, with 16 bases between. This chain's CDR3 is CASSTQDFGDSPLHF. As DNA, the CDR3 is TGCGCCAGCAGCACACAGGACTTCGGGGATTCACCCCTCCACTTT.

The chain recombines TRBV10-3 with TRBJ2-7; D is perhaps TRBD1 or TRBD2 (5 bases each). The CDR3 totals 11 residues. V was trimmed by 10 bases and J by 4 bases, leaving 11 bases between them. CDR1 ENHRY and CDR2 SYGVKD come from the germline V gene. The CDR3 loop is CATGTGYEQYF. The CDR3 coding sequence is TGTGCCACCGGGACGGGGTACGAGCAGTACTTC.

The chain is built from TRBV10-3 and TRBJ2-1; no firm D call. Germline lookup yields CDR1 ENHRY and CDR2 SYGVKD. Trimming pared 4 bases from V and 0 bases from J, leaving 7 bases between. CDR3 length: 14 amino acids. The CDR3 nucleotides read TGTGCCATCAGTGCTAAAAGCTCCTACAATGAGCAGTTCTTC. Encoded protein: CAISAKSSYNEQFF.

V and J are TRBV10-1 and TRBJ2-4; D uncertain. The germline V and J ends were trimmed by 0 bases and 0 bases, with 3 bases remaining between them. The CDR3 is 14 amino acids. Germline CDR1 is WNHNN and CDR2 is SYGVQD (reference sequence). The CDR3 nucleotides read TGCGCCAGCAGTGAGTCAGTAGCCAAAAACATTCAGTACTTC. Amino acid sequence: CASSESVAKNIQYF.

The chain couples TRBV5-4 to TRBJ2-4; 8 nucleotides agree with TRBD1. The CDR3 runs 16 residues. Germline assignment: CDR1 SGHNT and CDR2 YYREEE (reference sequence). V was pared by 0 bases and J by 5 bases, with 7 bases of the junction left unmatched. CDR3: CASSLAPGTGENIQYF. The CDR3 nucleotides are TGTGCCAGCAGCTTGGCCCCCGGGACAGGCGAAAACATTCAGTACTTC.

This clone was detected once. This chain links TRBV14 with TRBJ2-1, with 7 bases matching TRBD2. The V segment lost 4 bases and the J segment 2 bases; nucleotides outside the gene matches: 5. CDR1 SGHDN and CDR2 FVKESK come from the germline V gene. The CDR3 extends over 15 amino acids. The chain's CDR3 is CASSPGLVPYNEQFF. For the CDR3, the DNA is TGTGCCAGCAGCCCCGGACTAGTACCCTACAATGAGCAGTTCTTC. The full variable domain, with the rest looked up from reference TRBV14 and TRBJ2-1, is EAGVTQFPSHSVIEKGQTVTLRCDPISGHDNLYWYRRVMGKEIKFLLHFVKESKQDESGMPNNRFLAERTGGTYSTLKVQPAELEDSGVYFCASSPGLVPYNEQFFGPGTRLTVL.

The chain recombines TRBV6-5 with TRBJ2-3, with 8 bases that match TRBD2. J gave up 0 bases and V 6 bases, and 5 bases lay outside the gene matches. CDR1 MNHEY and CDR2 SVGAGI come from the germline V gene. The CDR3 loop spans 15 amino acids. CDR3 nucleotide sequence: TGTGCCAGCAGAAATAGCGGGGCAAGCACAGATACGCAGTATTTT. This sequence encodes CASRNSGASTDTQYF.

V usage is TRBV25-1 and J usage is TRBJ2-1; D might be TRBD1 (5 bases). Trimming removed 0 bases at V and 12 bases at J, with 9 bases between. Germline CDR1 is MGHDK and CDR2 is SYGVNS. This CDR3 is built from 12 residues. CDR3 sequence (DNA): TGTGCCAGCAGTGAATATTGGGGCCTGCAGTTCTTC. This encodes CASSEYWGLQFF.

V is TRBV9 and J is TRBJ1-2; D gene uncertain. The CDR3 extends over 15 amino acids. Germline loops: CDR1 SGDLS, CDR2 YYNGEE. V lost 3 bases and J 0 bases, leaving 12 bases between the germline ends. CDR3 loop: CASSASQITNYGYTF. The CDR3 coding sequence is TGTGCCAGCAGCGCATCACAGATTACTAACTATGGCTACACCTTC.

The V call is TRBV27, the J call TRBJ2-1; 11 bases fit TRBD2. Germline V gene lookup returns CDR1 MNHEY and CDR2 SMNVEV (reference sequence). The junction had 13 bases not matched to a gene; V was cut back by 5 bases and J by 7 bases. This CDR3 is built from 17 residues. In DNA form, the CDR3 reads TGTGCCAGCAGTCATCCCCGGGTAGCGGGGGGGCGGAATGAGCAGTTCTTC. It is translated as CASSHPRVAGGRNEQFF.

The chain couples TRBV18 to TRBJ2-1; a weak D match, TRBD1 (6 bases). The CDR3 is made up of 15 amino acids. Trimming stripped 5 bases from V and 5 bases from J, with 16 bases between. Germline values: CDR1 KGHSH, CDR2 LQKENI. CDR3 residues: CASSSTGHGNNEQFF. The CDR3 nucleotides read TGTGCCAGCTCATCAACGGGACACGGAAACAATGAGCAGTTCTTC.

V is TRBV3-1 (or the pseudogene TRBV3-2) and J is TRBJ1-2, with D perhaps matching TRBD1 (5 bases). The CDR3 spans 14 residues. In germline, CDR1 is LGHDT, CDR2 YNNKEL (reference sequence). V was shortened by 2 bases and J by 8 bases, with 15 bases between the two germline ends. The CDR3 nucleotides read TGTGCCAGCAGCCAACCGGTGGGAGGGGAAGGCTACACCTTC. Residues: CASSQPVGGEGYTF.

This rearrangement joins TRBV30 to TRBJ2-7; TRBD1 matches at 10 bases. V was clipped by 3 bases and J by 3 bases; unmatched bases: 5. The length of the CDR3 is 14 residues. Germline CDR1 GTSNPN, CDR2 SVGIG (reference sequence). The CDR3: CAWRRTGGFYEQYF. CDR3 DNA sequence: TGTGCCTGGAGACGGACAGGGGGATTCTACGAGCAGTACTTC.

The chain uses TRBV24-1 and TRBJ2-7, with D possibly TRBD2 on 6 matching bases. Trimming took 5 bases from V and 6 from J, leaving 16 bases between them. The CDR3 loop spans 14 amino acids. Germline CDR1 reads KGHDR; CDR2 reads SFDVKD. The CDR3 DNA follows: TGTGCCACCAGTGCTGGGCAGGGACTGGGCGAGCAGTACTTC. Amino acid sequence: CATSAGQGLGEQYF.

This clone occurred a few times. J is TRBJ1-6 and V is TRBV25-1; 11 nucleotides align to TRBD1. V shed 3 bases, J shed 7 bases, and the junction held 5 bases outside the gene matches. The CDR3 has 16 residues. Looked up from germline, CDR1 is MGHDK and CDR2 is SYGVNS. The CDR3 bases are TGTGCCAGCAGTGATAGGGGACAGGGGGAAAATTCACCCCTCCACTTT. Amino acid sequence: CASSDRGQGENSPLHF.

This sequence joins TRBV5-1 and TRBJ2-1; D ambiguous. V was shortened by 0 bases and J by 0 bases, with 7 bases between the two germline ends. The length of the CDR3 is 15 residues. Germline CDR1 SGHRS, CDR2 YFSETQ. CDR3 amino acids: CASSLGVSSYNEQFF. DNA for the CDR3: TGCGCCAGCAGCTTGGGGGTTAGCTCCTACAATGAGCAGTTCTTC.

The chain is built from TRBV5-1 and TRBJ1-2, with 8 bases lining up with TRBD1. J gave up 5 bases and V 0 bases, and 15 bases lay outside the gene matches. The CDR3 has 18 amino acids. The V gene's germline CDR1 is SGHRS and CDR2 YFSETQ. In DNA, the CDR3 is TGCGCCAGCAGCTTGGGTAACAGGGGGACGTTTGGAGGGTATGGCTACACCTTC. Translation gives CASSLGNRGTFGGYGYTF. Filled out from reference TRBV5-1 and TRBJ1-2, the complete variable domain reads KAGVTQTPRYLIKTRGQQVTLSCSPISGHRSVSWYQQTPGQGLQFLFEYFSETQRNKGNFPGRFSGRQFSNSRSEMNVSTLELGDSALYLCASSLGNRGTFGGYGYTFGSGTRLTVV.

This chain connects TRBV4-2 to TRBJ2-5; maybe TRBD2 (5 bases). CDR1 is LGHNA, CDR2 YNFKEQ, per germline. The CDR3 covers 16 residues. Trimming took off 1 base at V and 2 bases at J, with 14 bases between the two ends. The CDR3 DNA sequence: TGTGCCAGCAGCCAAGGTGTTTTGGACTTACAAGAGACCCAGTACTTC. The encoded protein is CASSQGVLDLQETQYF.

There are a few counts of this clone. The chain carries TRBV11-1 and TRBJ2-7; the match to TRBD1 covers 9 bases. This CDR3 is built from 14 residues. Germline CDR1 reads SGHAT; CDR2 reads FQDESV (reference sequence). V was clipped by 4 bases and J by 3 bases; unmatched bases: 4. The CDR3 region is CASSWGTGIYEQYF. The CDR3 DNA reads TGTGCCAGCAGCTGGGGGACAGGGATCTACGAGCAGTACTTC.

This chain joins TRBV19 and TRBJ2-5; D remains unclear. The CDR3 has 13 amino acids. CDR1 is LNHDA and CDR2 is SQIVND in the germline V gene (reference sequence). Trimming removed 6 bases at V and 5 bases at J, with 13 bases between. The CDR3 sequence is CASSRRELETQYF. The CDR3, as DNA: TGTGCCAGTAGCAGACGCGAATTGGAGACCCAGTACTTC.

This clone has more than one count but fewer than ten. V and J are TRBV7-3 and TRBJ1-6, with a tentative D call TRBD1 (5 bases). Germline assignment: CDR1 SGHTA and CDR2 FQGTGA. V gave up 5 bases and J gave up 8 bases, with 10 bases separating them. The CDR3 totals 13 residues. CDR3 bases: TGTGCCAGCAGCGCTTCGGGGGATTCACCCCTCCACTTT. Protein product: CASSASGDSPLHF.